The clone carrying this T cell receptor beta chain was seen ten or more times. Its matching antigen is unknown. The data derive from a study of T cells after posttransplantation cyclophosphamide. CDR1 is SEHNR, CDR2 FQNEAQ, per germline (reference sequence). Trimming at V came to 5 bases and at J to 5 bases, leaving 7 bases not matched to a gene. The CDR3 contains 16 residues. Sequencing was performed with immunoSEQ multiplex PCR; in TCRdb, only in-frame clones are kept and a portion is missing. Altogether around 2,900 clones were found in the sample, and no singletons occur. The study's findings and limits: Blood and skin or GI T cell repertoires showed limited TRB overlap. Later post-transplant blood repertoires were often dominated by donor CD8+ memory clones. Recipient CMV seropositivity and CMV reactivation strongly tracked TRB clonality.

Treatment was busulfan-fludarabine conditioning, a marrow graft, and cyclophosphamide on days +3 and +4. Here the sequenced sample was PBMCs, taken after allogeneic stem cell transplant with posttransplant cyclophosphamide. This TCR came from a female patient aged 60 to 70 who received an allogeneic stem cell transplant from a related donor and was CMV-positive. The T cells may partly be graft donor cells. The chain is built from TRBV7-9 and TRBJ2-1; TRBD1 matches 12 bases. The CDR3 nucleotides are TGTGCCAGCAGCCCAAAAGGGACAGGGGGCCACAATGAGCAGTTCTTC. It yields the protein CASSPKGTGGHNEQFF.